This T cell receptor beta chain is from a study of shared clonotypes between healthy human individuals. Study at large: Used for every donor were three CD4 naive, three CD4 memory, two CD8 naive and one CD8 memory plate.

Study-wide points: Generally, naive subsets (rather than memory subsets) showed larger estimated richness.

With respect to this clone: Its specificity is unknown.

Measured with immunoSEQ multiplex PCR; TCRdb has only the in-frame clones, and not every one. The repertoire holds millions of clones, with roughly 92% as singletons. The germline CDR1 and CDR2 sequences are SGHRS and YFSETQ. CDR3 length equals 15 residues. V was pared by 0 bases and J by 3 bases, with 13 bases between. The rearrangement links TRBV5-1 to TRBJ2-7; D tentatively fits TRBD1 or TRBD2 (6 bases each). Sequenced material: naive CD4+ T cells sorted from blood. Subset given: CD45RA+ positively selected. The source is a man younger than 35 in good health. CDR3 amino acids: CASSLEGGNSYEQYF. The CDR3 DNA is TGCGCCAGCAGCTTGGAAGGGGGGAACAGCTACGAGCAGTACTTC.